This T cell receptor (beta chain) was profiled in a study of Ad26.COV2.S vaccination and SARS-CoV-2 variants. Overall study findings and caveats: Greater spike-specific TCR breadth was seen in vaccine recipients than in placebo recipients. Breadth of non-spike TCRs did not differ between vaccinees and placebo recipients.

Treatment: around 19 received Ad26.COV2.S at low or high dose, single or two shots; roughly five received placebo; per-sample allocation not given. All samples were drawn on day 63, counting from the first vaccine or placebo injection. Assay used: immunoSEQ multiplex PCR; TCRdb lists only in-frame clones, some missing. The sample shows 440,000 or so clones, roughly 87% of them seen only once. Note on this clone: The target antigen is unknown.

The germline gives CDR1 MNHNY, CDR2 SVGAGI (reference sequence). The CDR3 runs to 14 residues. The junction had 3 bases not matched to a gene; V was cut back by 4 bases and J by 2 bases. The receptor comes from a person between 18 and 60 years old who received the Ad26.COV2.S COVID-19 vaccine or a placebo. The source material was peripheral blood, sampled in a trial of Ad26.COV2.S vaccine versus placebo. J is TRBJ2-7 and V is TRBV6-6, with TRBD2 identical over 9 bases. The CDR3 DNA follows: TGTGCCAGCAGTTCAGTAGCGGGGGCCTACGAGCAGTACTTC. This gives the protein CASSSVAGAYEQYF.